The entry that follows covers one T cell receptor beta chain sequence. The source of the sample is a study of blood T cell repertoires in COVID-19. The data were produced by immunoSEQ multiplex PCR, yet TCRdb's version contains in-frame clones alone and is incomplete. Of 200,000 to 250,000 clones listed, 88% were seen once; the top ten hold around 1.5%. Input material: peripheral blood. This TCR was recovered from an elderly man with acute or convalescent COVID-19.

The CDR3 DNA sequence: TGTGCCAGCAGCCCCCGGACAGGGATCTACGAGCAGTACTTC. Protein sequence: CASSPRTGIYEQYF. V and J are TRBV3-1 (or the pseudogene TRBV3-2) and TRBJ2-7; TRBD1 matches at 8 bases. The V and J ends lost 4 bases and 3 bases, in that order; junction bases with no gene match: 5. Germline CDR1 LGHDT, CDR2 YNNKEL (reference sequence). The CDR3 is 14 residues long.